The 27 T cell receptor beta chains listed next were all sequenced from one sample in a study of early T cells in non-severe SARS-CoV-2 infection. TCRdb used MiXCR to reprocess the 5' RACE reads, holding one entry per CDR3 protein. The data contain 25,000 to 35,000 distinct CDR3 sequences, 5% to 6% of them singletons. The sequenced material came from whole blood. The source of these receptors is an adult who was a healthcare worker with PCR-confirmed SARS-CoV-2 infection or an uninfected control (not recorded which).

This clonotype has at least ten counts. The chain is built from TRBV19 and TRBJ2-5; D gene unclear. Trimming stripped 0 bases from V and 3 bases from J, with 8 bases between. The V gene's germline CDR1 is LNHDA and CDR2 SQIVND (reference sequence). This CDR3 comprises 14 residues. CDR3 amino acids: CASSIDWAEETQYF. CDR3 nucleotides: TGTGCCAGTAGTATAGATTGGGCAGAAGAGACCCAGTACTTC.

This clonotype was observed a few times. This chain uses TRBV6-5 with TRBJ2-4, with TRBD1 matching 7 bases. Trimming took 5 bases from V and 3 from J; bases not matched to a gene: 7. CDR3 length equals 15 residues. From germline, CDR1 is MNHEY and CDR2 SVGAGI. CDR3: CASSPQGMGKNIQYF. Here the CDR3 DNA reads TGTGCCAGCAGTCCACAGGGGATGGGCAAAAACATTCAGTACTTC.

This clonotype was picked up many times. The chain joins TRBV7-9 to TRBJ1-2; possible D gene TRBD1, 6 bases. Germline CDR1 is SEHNR and CDR2 is FQNEAQ (reference sequence). V lost 4 bases to trimming and J lost 4 bases, with 13 bases between them. The CDR3 has 14 residues. The CDR3 reads CASSSDSPFYGYTF. Written as DNA, the CDR3 is TGTGCCAGCAGCTCGGACAGCCCCTTCTATGGCTACACCTTC.

V and J are TRBV27 and TRBJ2-7; D might be TRBD2 (6 bases). The germline V gene has CDR1 MNHEY and CDR2 SMNVEV (reference sequence). Trimming stripped 5 bases from V and 6 bases from J, with 17 bases between. This CDR3 is built from 14 residues. This CDR3 is CASSPRRRASEQYF. In nucleotides, the CDR3 is TGTGCCAGCAGTCCCCGTCGGAGGGCGAGCGAGCAGTACTTC.

This clonotype was seen repeatedly, ten times or more. The gene calls are TRBV7-3 and TRBJ2-1, with TRBD2 matching over 11 bases. The V gene's germline CDR1 is SGHTA and CDR2 FQGTGA. The CDR3 consists of 15 residues. V trimming: 4 bases; J trimming: 5 bases; junction bases outside the gene matches: 4. The CDR3 spells CASSSGTSGNNEQFF. The DNA for the CDR3 is TGTGCCAGCAGCTCCGGGACTAGCGGCAACAATGAGCAGTTCTTC.

V usage is TRBV11-1 and J usage is TRBJ2-7; TRBD2 agrees at 7 bases. CDR3 length: 12 amino acids. With V trimmed by 5 bases and J by 7 bases, 5 bases remained unmatched. CDR1 and CDR2 from the germline V gene are SGHAT and FQDESV (reference sequence). The CDR3 coding sequence is TGTGCCAGCAGCCCGGGACTAACTGAGCAGTACTTC. Encoded protein: CASSPGLTEQYF.

This clonotype counts as medium-sized. This chain links TRBV11-2 with TRBJ2-1; 14 nucleotides match TRBD2. Germline V gene data show CDR1 as SGHAT and CDR2 as FQNNGV. This CDR3 is built from 16 residues. V shed 2 bases, J shed 6 bases, and the junction held 3 bases outside the gene matches. CDR3 amino acids: CASSLRTSGRTNEQFF. CDR3 nucleotide sequence: TGTGCCAGCAGCTTAAGGACTAGCGGGAGGACCAATGAGCAGTTCTTC.

The J gene is TRBJ2-5, the V gene TRBV5-1; weak D call: TRBD2 (5 bases). From germline, CDR1 is SGHRS and CDR2 YFSETQ. The CDR3 length is 14 residues. V lost 5 bases and J 3 bases, leaving 14 bases between the germline ends. The CDR3 DNA reads as TGCGCCAGCAGTTTCGGACTGGGAAAAGAGACCCAGTACTTC. It translates to CASSFGLGKETQYF.

This clonotype came up many times. This chain connects TRBV7-7 to TRBJ2-3; the match to TRBD2 covers 7 bases. The CDR3 is made up of 15 amino acids. J lost 2 bases, V lost 5 bases, and 7 bases had no gene match. CDR1 SSHAT and CDR2 FNYEAQ come from the germline V gene (reference sequence). The CDR3 nucleotides are TGTGCCAGCAGCCTGAGTCGGGGGGACACAGATACGCAGTATTTT. This translates into CASSLSRGDTDTQYF.

This clonotype has a handful of counts. This chain links TRBV7-9 with TRBJ1-2, with 7 bases lining up with TRBD1. J lost 2 bases, V lost 1 base, and 1 base had no gene match. Germline V gives CDR1 SEHNR, CDR2 FQNEAQ (reference sequence). The CDR3 has 14 amino acids. CDR3 residues: CASSLGDRNYGYTF. The CDR3 coding sequence is TGTGCCAGCAGCTTAGGGGACAGAAACTATGGCTACACCTTC.

The sample holds a few counts of this clonotype. This chain links TRBV20-1 with TRBJ2-1, with D possibly matching TRBD1 (5 bases). Trimming stripped 4 bases from V and 5 bases from J, with 9 bases between. CDR1 DFQATT and CDR2 SNEGSKA come from the germline V gene (reference sequence). The CDR3 contains 12 residues. CDR3 DNA sequence: TGCAGTGCTACCGACAGCCACAATGAGCAGTTCTTC. Amino acid sequence: CSATDSHNEQFF.

This clonotype was observed many times. This rearrangement joins TRBV6-6 to TRBJ2-1; D is unresolved. Germline CDR1 reads MNHNY; CDR2 reads SVGAGI (reference sequence). Trimming took 0 bases from V and 9 from J, leaving 6 bases between them. The length of the CDR3 is 12 residues. Here the CDR3 DNA reads TGTGCCAGCAGTTACTCCCCGTCTGAGCAGTTCTTC. Translated: CASSYSPSEQFF.

A few counts support this clonotype. CDR3 sequence: CASSLDRDRPFWKYNEQFF. The CDR3 nucleotides are TGTGCCAGCAGCTTGGATCGGGACAGGCCCTTTTGGAAGTACAATGAGCAGTTCTTC. This chain uses TRBV5-4 with TRBJ2-1; 8 nucleotides agree with TRBD1. The CDR3 covers 19 residues. Germline-derived CDR1 and CDR2 are SGHNT and YYREEE (reference sequence). V shed 0 bases and J 4 bases; nucleotides not matched to a gene: 15.

This clonotype has only a few counts. The CDR3 protein is CASSRLPSGSPKETQYF. CDR3 coding DNA: TGTGCCAGCAGTCGTCTCCCTAGCGGGAGTCCGAAAGAGACCCAGTACTTC. The genes are TRBV28 and TRBJ2-5; 10 bases align to TRBD2. J lost 3 bases, V lost 5 bases, and 12 bases had no gene match. CDR1 MDHEN and CDR2 SYDVKM come from the germline V gene. CDR3 length equals 17 residues.

This clonotype appeared many times. V and J are TRBV2 and TRBJ1-1; a possible D gene is TRBD1 (5 bases). This CDR3 contains 11 residues. Germline CDR1 reads SNHLY; CDR2 reads FYNNEI. The germline V and J ends were trimmed by 5 bases and 11 bases, with 12 bases remaining between them. DNA of the CDR3: TGTGCCAGCAGTCCCCGAGGGACCGCTTTCTTT. Translation gives CASSPRGTAFF.

This clonotype has only a few counts. The V and J genes are TRBV2 and TRBJ2-7; D could derive from TRBD1 or TRBD2 (5 bases each). Germline CDR1 reads SNHLY; CDR2 reads FYNNEI. The V end lost 8 bases, the J end lost 3 bases, and 14 bases lay between the germline ends. The length of the CDR3 is 13 residues. The CDR3 DNA reads TGTGCCAGCGATCGGGGCACAAACTACGAGCAGTACTTC. Its translation is CASDRGTNYEQYF.

At least ten counts were recorded for this clonotype. The gene calls are TRBV6-4 and TRBJ2-3; 10 bases match TRBD2. This CDR3 spans 15 amino acids. Germline V lookup: CDR1 MRHNA, CDR2 SNTAGT. V lost 6 bases to trimming and J lost 1 base; unmatched junction nucleotides: 4. The CDR3 here is CASSLAGGGTDTQYF. In nucleotides, the CDR3 is TGTGCCAGCAGCTTAGCGGGAGGAGGCACAGATACGCAGTATTTT.

This clonotype was seen many times. The V and J genes are TRBV20-1 and TRBJ2-3; no reliable D call. CDR3 length equals 14 residues. Trimming cost V 3 bases and J 6 bases, with 16 bases left between them. CDR1 and CDR2 (germline): DFQATT, SNEGSKA (reference sequence). CDR3 in DNA: TGCAGTGCTAGGCCTTCGGGCAACATGGATACGCAGTATTTT. It specifies CSARPSGNMDTQYF.

This clonotype was seen repeatedly, ten times or more. The chain combines TRBV10-2 with TRBJ1-1, with 10 bases fitting TRBD1. This CDR3 contains 15 residues. V trimming: 5 bases; J trimming: 4 bases; junction bases outside the gene matches: 7. Looked up from germline, CDR1 is WSHSY and CDR2 is SAAADI. CDR3 in amino acids: CASSFPGQGSTEAFF. DNA for the CDR3: TGCGCCAGCAGTTTCCCGGGACAGGGGAGCACTGAAGCTTTCTTT.

This clonotype showed up many times. The rearrangement uses TRBV10-3 and TRBJ1-1, with D hard to call. Germline V gives CDR1 ENHRY, CDR2 SYGVKD. The CDR3 totals 10 residues. Trimming shortened V by 6 bases and J by 9 bases, and 8 bases separated the two germline ends. CDR3 protein: CAISVSQAFF. CDR3 bases: TGTGCCATCAGCGTCAGCCAAGCTTTCTTT.

The rearrangement joins TRBV12-3 or TRBV12-4 to TRBJ2-3; 11 bases align to TRBD2. The CDR3 consists of 16 residues. V dropped 3 bases and J dropped 0; count of bases not matched to a gene: 2. The CDR3 loop reads CASSLTSGTSTDTQYF. CDR3 in DNA: TGTGCCAGCAGTTTGACTAGCGGGACGAGCACAGATACGCAGTATTTT.

This clonotype was picked up many times. The V gene is TRBV27, the J gene TRBJ2-1; TRBD2 agrees at 16 bases. The CDR3 sequence is 16 residues long. Germline values: CDR1 MNHEY, CDR2 SMNVEV (reference sequence). V lost 5 bases to trimming and J lost 10 bases; unmatched junction nucleotides: 8. CDR3 sequence (DNA): TGTGCCAGCAGTCCACCCCCGGGACTAGCGGGAGGGGAGCAGTTCTTC. It is translated as CASSPPPGLAGGEQFF.

This chain uses TRBV5-4 with TRBJ2-5; D remains unclear. Germline CDR1 SGHNT, CDR2 YYREEE (reference sequence). The CDR3 extends over 14 amino acids. The CDR3 DNA reads TGTGCTGCAAAGCAAGGAGTCCCGGGAGAGACCCAGTACTTC. Its translation: CAAKQGVPGETQYF.

This clonotype was counted a few times. This chain connects TRBV25-1 to TRBJ1-6; TRBD1 matches 7 bases. In germline, CDR1 is MGHDK, CDR2 SYGVNS. V lost 3 bases and J lost 2; bases outside the gene matches: 4. The CDR3 has 16 residues. The CDR3 loop is CASSDPGTAYNSPLHF. CDR3 bases: TGTGCCAGCAGTGACCCCGGGACAGCCTATAATTCACCCCTCCACTTT.

This clonotype turned up a few times. The chain joins TRBV7-2 to TRBJ2-7; D gene uncertain. This CDR3 region has 12 residues. Per germline, CDR1 SGHTA and CDR2 FQGNSA. Trimming pared 4 bases from V and 1 base from J, leaving 5 bases between. DNA for the CDR3: TGTGCCAGCAGCTCGCTATCCTACGAGCAGTACTTC. Encoded protein: CASSSLSYEQYF.

This clonotype was recorded a few times. This chain connects TRBV3-1 to TRBJ2-1; TRBD2 aligns across 7 bases. J lost 6 bases, V lost 1 base, and 6 bases had no gene match. From germline, CDR1 is LGHDT and CDR2 YNNKEL (reference sequence). The CDR3 spans 15 residues. The CDR3 DNA sequence: TGTGCCAGCAGCCAAGTCGGGGGGAGTCTCAATGAGCAGTTCTTC. Translated: CASSQVGGSLNEQFF.

This clonotype appeared many times. V and J are TRBV2 and TRBJ1-6; TRBD1 is a possible D gene (6 bases). Germline-derived CDR1 and CDR2 are SNHLY and FYNNEI. Trimming pared 0 bases from V and 4 bases from J, leaving 7 bases between. The CDR3 is 15 amino acids. This chain's CDR3 is CASSEAGHYNSPLHF. CDR3 in DNA: TGTGCCAGCAGTGAAGCGGGACATTATAATTCACCCCTCCACTTT.